This T cell receptor beta chain was captured by sequencing in a study of graft-versus-host responses after intestinal transplantation. This clone rates as medium-sized. Clones were read by immunoSEQ multiplex PCR, and TCRdb kept only the in-frame ones, dropping some. Of about 15,000 clones listed, 35% to 40% are singletons. The authors combined about 200,000 CFSE-labeled responder cells with about 200,000 irradiated, violet-dye-labeled stimulator cells in plates. The V gene's germline CDR1 is MNHNS and CDR2 SASEGT. V was pared by 2 bases and J by 9 bases, with 13 bases between. The CDR3 extends over 13 amino acids.

This TCR derives from a human patient who received an intestinal transplant. The rearrangement joins TRBV6-1 to TRBJ1-1; weak D call: TRBD1 (6 bases). The material was alloreactive CD8+ T cells from a mixed lymphocyte reaction culture, obtained before intestinal transplant. Indicated subset: CFSE-low proliferating T cells sorted from roughly 6-day pre-transplant mixed lymphocyte reaction (GvH or HvG direction). CDR3 amino acids: CASSEPTGFQAFF. CDR3 bases: TGTGCCAGCAGTGAACCCACAGGGTTCCAAGCTTTCTTT.